This T cell receptor (beta chain) appears in the sequencing data of a study of beta chain features in type 1 diabetes. Study-level results: Since sequencing was performed on cDNA, cells with high TCR expression could be over-represented. There was no resolution here of whether HLA type influences TCRB rearrangement. Type 1 diabetes patients had TCRB CDR3s that were shorter (moderately but significantly so) in all four CD4+ subsets.

Purity of each sorted population was above 98%. As for this clone: Its antigen remains unidentified.

Germline CDR1 reads SGDLS; CDR2 reads YYNGEE. The CDR3 is 15 amino acids. Deletions cut 0 bases from V and 1 base from J, with 11 bases between. Of the isolated RNA, all was reverse transcribed, and so the sequenced material was expressed TCRB transcripts. The protocol was immunoSEQ multiplex PCR, while the TCRdb copy is restricted to in-frame clones and leaves out a portion. Of about 210,000 clones in the sample, 11% were seen once. The TCR comes from a young man in good health. The chain links TRBV9 to TRBJ2-7; no definite D call. The sample consisted of central memory CD4+ T cells from blood. CDR3 DNA sequence: TGTGCCAGCAGCGTAGGTATGGCCGCATCCTACGAGCAGTACTTC. Translating gives CASSVGMAASYEQYF.